This T cell receptor (beta chain) stems from a study of T cell changes during pregnancy in multiple sclerosis. Sequenced by immunoSEQ multiplex PCR; TCRdb stores in-frame clones only, minus some. The sample lists roughly 62,000 clones, around 89% occurring once. CDR1 is MNHEY, CDR2 SVGAGI, per germline. The CDR3 sequence is 16 residues long. V was clipped by 2 bases and J by 4 bases; unmatched bases: 6. This TCR came from a female donor with multiple sclerosis, enrolled in a pregnancy study. Sequencing used peripheral blood, obtained in the first trimester of pregnancy. The chain links TRBV6-5 to TRBJ2-2; 8 nucleotides match TRBD1. The CDR3 DNA reads TGTGCCAGCAGTTACCCCCAGGGGGCGAGCACCGGGGAGCTGTTTTTT. Its protein product is CASSYPQGASTGELFF.